The clone carrying this T cell receptor beta chain was counted ten times or more. What it recognizes is unknown. TCRdb processed the reads anew with MiXCR; each CDR3 protein has one entry. The table shows around 300,000 distinct CDR3 sequences, with more than 20% occurring only once. The data belong to a study of T cell repertoires in cytomegalovirus infection. Study-wide context: Indications came from public TCR beta signatures; they pointed to CMV infection and to a matching HLA type. General observations from the study: HLA-C-restricted CMV clonotypes gave the most frequent clonotype in two of eight donors. Totalled public TCR beta family frequency picked out people who carried CMV plus the relevant HLA.

The CDR3 loop spans 13 amino acids. V dropped 2 bases and J dropped 3 bases, with 8 bases sitting between them. Germline V CDR1 and CDR2: SGHTA, FQGNSA. V usage is TRBV7-2 and J usage is TRBJ2-7; no clear D gene. The clonotype was recovered from a human donor in good health (CMV status not recorded). Some clones in this sample may be carry-over from other donors' samples. Sequenced sample: PBMCs. The DNA for the CDR3 is TGTGCCAGCAGCTTATTGGTGAGCTACGAGCAGTACTTC. This encodes CASSLLVSYEQYF.